This is a list of T cell receptor beta chains from one sample in a study of T cell responses to AZD1222 COVID-19 vaccine. TCRdb's copy holds only in-frame clones and misses some; the assay was immunoSEQ multiplex PCR. The data hold around 99,000 clones, with about 89% observed a single time. Sample: peripheral blood, taken 28 days after the second AZD1222 dose. Receptors were obtained from an adult who received the AZD1222 COVID-19 vaccine. CDR3s include the opening cysteine and the closing phenylalanine or tryptophan. Fields, in order: D gene, J gene, V gene, clone size, CDR3 protein, CDR3 DNA. D genes are given only for firm matches. Size values are once, few and many counts, or a class for expanded clones, and some rows have none.

>-|TRBJ1-5|TRBV27|-
CASSMRHPSNQPQHF
TGTGCCAGCAGTATGCGACACCCTAGCAATCAGCCCCAGCATTTT
>TRBD1|TRBJ2-5|TRBV28|-
CASSLRQGQETQYF
TGTGCCAGCAGTTTGAGACAGGGCCAAGAGACCCAGTACTTC
>-|TRBJ1-1|TRBV11-2|-
CASSLAANTEAFF
TGTGCCAGCAGCTTAGCAGCGAACACTGAAGCTTTCTTT
>-|TRBJ2-7|TRBV5-5|-
CASLLGVSSSYEQYF
TGTGCCAGCCTGCTAGGGGTCTCTTCCTCCTACGAGCAGTACTTC
>TRBD2|TRBJ2-6|TRBV5-1|-
CASSGGTSQSGANVLTF
TGCGCCAGCAGCGGGGGGACTAGCCAGTCTGGGGCCAACGTCCTGACTTTC
>-|TRBJ2-3|TRBV5-1|-
CASSLTGTFEDTQYF
TGCGCCAGCAGCTTGACAGGGACTTTTGAAGATACGCAGTATTTT
>TRBD1|TRBJ1-5|TRBV6-1|-
CASSETTGPGRKPQHF
TGTGCCAGCAGTGAGACGACAGGGCCGGGGAGGAAGCCCCAGCATTTT
>TRBD1|TRBJ1-5|TRBV28|-
CASSDGDRGKGSNQPQHF
TGTGCCAGCAGTGACGGGGACAGGGGGAAAGGTAGCAATCAGCCCCAGCATTTT
>TRBD1|TRBJ1-2|TRBV28|few
CASRMTGVDGYTF
TGTGCCAGCAGGATGACAGGGGTAGATGGCTACACCTTC
>TRBD2|TRBJ2-2|TRBV4-3|-
CASSQDVQRELNTGELFF
TGCGCCAGCAGCCAAGATGTCCAGCGGGAGTTGAACACCGGGGAGCTGTTTTTT